This T cell receptor (beta chain) came from a study of T cell responses to AZD1222 COVID-19 vaccine (dated by TCRdb to about 2021). Study-level background: AZD1222 recipients given second doses at about 4 weeks or at about 12 weeks were pooled, since spike-specific TCR depth and breadth were not found to differ between the two schedules. Trial participants were enrolled into age subgroups of 18-55, 56-69 and 70-plus years, which contained about 150, 28 and 57 TCR-sequenced participants, respectively. TCR sequencing covered about 230 trial participants: 200 to 220 given two doses of AZD1222 and 26 given two doses of MenACWY control vaccine. On the study overall, not on this receptor specifically: No day 14 peak-response samples were available, so repertoires were characterized only after the peak T cell response. Epitopes outside the regions mutated in the B.1.351 and B.1.1.7 variants were reportedly recognized by nearly half of the unique spike-specific TCRs. The whole spike protein was spanned by vaccine-associated CD4 TCRs, and dominant responses were seen in regions 160-218 and 743-854. After two AZD1222 doses, both the breadth and the depth of spike-specific TCRs were significantly higher than at day 0 and than in MenACWY recipients. Conclusions about previously exposed vaccinees are limited, since just five to seven AZD1222 recipients were seropositive for SARS-CoV-2 at baseline. Participants were mostly white British, with more females than males. The authors suggested clonal diversity may have been underestimated. In the small 56-69-year group, the increase in depth fell short of significance, most likely because of low power.

The time point label of this sample denotes: baseline before first vaccination. The vaccinee samples were drawn from two UK trials, COV001 and COV002, one of which was a single-blind randomized controlled phase 2/3 trial testing AZD1222 (ChAdOx1 nCoV-19) in healthy adults. Trial participant PBMC samples were collected at day 0 and day 28 after the second dose for TCRbeta chain sequencing. After removal of 0 bases from V and 3 bases from J, the junction retains 11 bases not matched to a gene. CDR1 and CDR2 (KGHSH, LQKENI) derive from the germline V gene. The CDR3 runs 17 amino acids, cysteine and phenylalanine included. The read is trimmed to its CDR3 DNA, 51 bases read in frame from base 1. The CDR3 regions of human TCRbeta chains were analyzed by immunosequencing. On the authors' methods: TCRs in the repertoires were compared against a reference library of SARS-CoV-2-specific TCRs that had been generated with the MIRA antigen-specificity platform. Breadth meant the fraction of unique TCRs that were SARS-CoV-2-associated, whereas depth meant the fraction of total T cells that were SARS-CoV-2-associated. Each spike-specific TCR was assigned to its reactive spike region and to a CD4 or CD8 class using the MIRA data. Log10-transformed breadth and depth values were compared by one-way ANOVA with Sidak's multiple comparisons tests. The table comes from immuneACCESS by way of TCRdb, which keeps in-frame sequences with V and J called. Part of the clones is missing from these tables; in studies checked, under half for an unresolved V gene and the rest for unknown reasons. Clonal size and the V and J genes are those of that table, whereas D and trimming came from the DNA. This sample is represented by around 100,000 clones; about 80% of them were singletons. Of the sample, about 9.5% is held by the ten largest clones.

Comment on this clone: The antigen this receptor binds is unknown. Per-nucleotide qualities are absent, and no much larger clonotype sits a single base away.

Sample: peripheral blood, taken on day 0 of AZD1222 vaccination. Recombination joined TRBV18 with TRBJ2-7, with 7 bases aligning to TRBD2. This clonotype was sampled from an adult in good health. The DNA is as follows: TGTGCCAGCTCACCACCGACGGGAGGAATGGGAAACTACGAGCAGTACTTC. It specifies CASSPPTGGMGNYEQYF.